What follows are 17 T cell receptor beta chains derived from one specimen sequenced in a study of PD-1 blockade in mismatch repair-deficient tumors. Sequenced by immunoSEQ multiplex PCR; TCRdb stores in-frame clones only, minus some. The sample shows more than 90,000 clones, around three quarters of them seen only once. The sequencing used peripheral blood, collected approximately 64 weeks after starting pembrolizumab. The receptors come from an adult with mismatch repair-deficient cancer.

V is TRBV29-1 and J is TRBJ1-1, with 9 bases aligning to TRBD1. V lost 7 bases and J lost 2; bases outside the gene matches: 5. Germline V gene data show CDR1 as SQVTM and CDR2 as ANQGSEA. The CDR3 extends over 13 amino acids. CDR3 nucleotide sequence: TGCAGCGACCAGACAGGGGGAAACACTGAAGCTTTCTTT. This sequence encodes CSDQTGGNTEAFF. Complete variable domain (other parts from reference TRBV29-1 and TRBJ1-1): SAVISQKPSRDICQRGTSLTIQCQVDSQVTMMFWYRQQPGQSLTLIATANQGSEATYESGFVIDKFPISRPNLTFSTLTVSNMSPEDSSIYLCSDQTGGNTEAFFGQGTRLTVV.

V usage is TRBV19 and J usage is TRBJ2-3; D remains ambiguous. The germline V gene encodes CDR1 LNHDA and CDR2 SQIVND (reference sequence). V lost 1 base and J 2 bases, leaving 10 bases between the germline ends. The CDR3 loop spans 15 amino acids. As DNA, the CDR3 is TGTGCCAGTAGTATAGGGTGGGTCTCCACAGATACGCAGTATTTT. Amino acid sequence: CASSIGWVSTDTQYF.

J is TRBJ1-4 and V is TRBV19, with D possibly being TRBD1 (5 bases). Trimming shortened V by 6 bases and J by 1 base, and 9 bases separated the two germline ends. Germline V gene sequence: CDR1 LNHDA, CDR2 SQIVND (reference sequence). The CDR3 is 14 amino acids. The CDR3 DNA is TGTGCCAGTAGGCCGACAGAAACTAATGAAAAACTGTTTTTT. Translation: CASRPTETNEKLFF.

This clone was seen only a few times. V usage is TRBV18 and J usage is TRBJ2-7; the D is unclear. In germline, CDR1 is KGHSH, CDR2 LQKENI. Trimming removed 1 base from V and 0 bases from J, with 4 bases in between. The CDR3 is 13 amino acids. CDR3 coding DNA: TGTGCCAGCTCACCACAAACCTCCTACGAGCAGTACTTC. It yields the protein CASSPQTSYEQYF.

This clone was picked up one time. The V and J genes are TRBV2 and TRBJ2-7; TRBD2 matches 9 bases. Germline values: CDR1 SNHLY, CDR2 FYNNEI. The CDR3 runs to 16 residues. The V gene end was trimmed by 3 bases and the J gene end by 2 bases; junction bases not matched to a gene: 8. The DNA of the CDR3 is TGTGCCAGCAGTGACAGGGGACTAGCCCAACCCTACGAGCAGTACTTC. This translates into CASSDRGLAQPYEQYF.

The J gene is TRBJ1-5, the V gene TRBV7-6; TRBD1 matches at 8 bases. Looked up from germline, CDR1 is SGHVS and CDR2 is FNYEAQ. V was pared by 5 bases and J by 7 bases, with 7 bases of the junction left unmatched. CDR3 length equals 14 residues. The CDR3 DNA follows: TGTGCCAGCAGCCAACAGGGGGGCGGGCAGCCCCAGCATTTT. It encodes CASSQQGGGQPQHF.

The rearrangement links TRBV5-1 to TRBJ1-2; 10 nucleotides match TRBD1. The germline V gene encodes CDR1 SGHRS and CDR2 YFSETQ. The CDR3 runs 16 residues. Trimming cost V 4 bases and J 4 bases; bases outside gene matches: 10. CDR3 sequence (DNA): TGCGCCAGCAGCAGACTCGGGACAGGGGCGCCCTATGGCTACACCTTC. Its protein is CASSRLGTGAPYGYTF.

The rearrangement uses TRBV4-2 and TRBJ2-1; no clear D. The CDR3 is made up of 13 amino acids. V was shortened by 2 bases and J by 9 bases, with 11 bases between the two germline ends. CDR1 is LGHNA and CDR2 is YNFKEQ in the germline V gene. CDR3 sequence: CASSQKLPSEQFF. The DNA for the CDR3 is TGTGCCAGCAGCCAAAAACTCCCTAGTGAGCAGTTCTTC.

This clone was found a few times. This chain uses TRBV5-1 with TRBJ1-2; D might be TRBD1 (6 bases). This CDR3 is 14 amino acids long. The V gene's germline CDR1 is SGHRS and CDR2 YFSETQ. V was shortened by 4 bases and J by 2 bases, with 12 bases between the two germline ends. The CDR3 nucleotides are TGCGCCAGCAGCCCCCAACAGGGAAACTATGGCTACACCTTC. It is translated as CASSPQQGNYGYTF.

The CDR3 nucleotides are TGTGCCAGCAGTCCGGGTGGGACAGCAGGGGAAAAACTGTTTTTT. Translation gives CASSPGGTAGEKLFF. This chain links TRBV6-6 with TRBJ1-4; 7 bases align to TRBD1. This CDR3 is built from 15 residues. Trimming removed 5 bases from V and 8 bases from J; junction bases left unmatched: 11. Germline loops: CDR1 MNHNY, CDR2 SVGAGI (reference sequence).

This clone was seen a few times. This sequence joins TRBV30 and TRBJ2-4, with D unclear. Trimming took off 5 bases at V and 7 bases at J, with 12 bases between the two ends. The CDR3 covers 12 residues. Germline V gene data show CDR1 as GTSNPN and CDR2 as SVGIG (reference sequence). The CDR3 is CAWGGPGNIQYF. CDR3 sequence (DNA): TGTGCCTGGGGTGGCCCCGGGAACATTCAGTACTTC.

The V call is TRBV9, the J call TRBJ1-4; 8 bases line up with TRBD1. The V gene end was trimmed by 5 bases and the J gene end by 8 bases; junction bases not matched to a gene: 8. CDR1 is SGDLS, CDR2 YYNGEE, per germline. The CDR3 sequence is 14 residues long. CDR3 bases: TGTGCCAGCAGTAGACAGGGGCTGAACGAAAAACTGTTTTTT. Translated: CASSRQGLNEKLFF.

This clone appeared a single time. V and J are TRBV27 and TRBJ2-5; D possibly corresponds to TRBD2 (6 bases). Germline loops: CDR1 MNHEY, CDR2 SMNVEV (reference sequence). This CDR3 has 17 residues. V lost 2 bases and J lost 5, with 21 bases in between. In DNA, the CDR3 is TGTGCCAGCAGTTTAAATGGGAACCCCGGGGGTGGGGAGACCCAGTACTTC. Its protein is CASSLNGNPGGGETQYF.

The chain carries TRBV2 and TRBJ2-3, with TRBD2 matching 8 bases. Germline CDR1 SNHLY, CDR2 FYNNEI. The CDR3 totals 13 residues. V lost 2 bases, J lost 14 bases, and 9 bases stayed unmatched. The CDR3: CASSELGSGRPYF. In DNA, the CDR3 is TGTGCCAGCAGTGAATTGGGGAGCGGGAGACCGTATTTT.

The chain uses TRBV9 and TRBJ2-7; D possibly corresponds to TRBD2 (5 bases). Trimming shortened V by 0 bases and J by 5 bases, and 12 bases separated the two germline ends. The CDR3 runs 14 residues. Germline CDR1 reads SGDLS; CDR2 reads YYNGEE. CDR3 loop: CASSVATLAHEQYF. The CDR3, as DNA: TGTGCCAGCAGCGTAGCTACCCTAGCCCACGAGCAGTACTTC.

The V gene is TRBV5-6, the J gene TRBJ2-7; possibly TRBD1 for D (6 bases). The V gene's germline CDR1 is SGHDT and CDR2 YYEEEE. V shed 2 bases and J shed 3 bases, with 9 bases lying between them. The CDR3 spans 13 residues. The chain's CDR3 is CASSFRTDYEQYF. Written as DNA, the CDR3 is TGTGCCAGCAGCTTCCGGACAGACTACGAGCAGTACTTC.

This clone was recorded only once. The CDR3 DNA reads as TGTGCCAGCAGCCTTGCGGTCGCGGCCACAGATACGCAGTATTTT. Its translation is CASSLAVAATDTQYF. The chain joins TRBV7-6 to TRBJ2-3; D remains ambiguous. Germline V CDR1 and CDR2: SGHVS, FNYEAQ. The germline V and J ends were trimmed by 5 bases and 2 bases, with 14 bases remaining between them. The CDR3 is 15 amino acids.